The present T cell receptor beta chain was sequenced within a study of T cell repertoires in cytomegalovirus infection. For the study at large: Matching HLA type and CMV infection were both indicated by public TCR beta signatures. Overall study results and limits: Pooled public TCR beta family frequency picked out CMV carriers with the relevant HLA. HLA-C-restricted CMV-specific TCR beta clonotypes were dominant in the ex vivo response.

CDR1 and CDR2 (germline): MNHEY, SVGAGI. The V and J ends lost 0 bases and 8 bases, in that order; junction bases with no gene match: 9. The CDR3 length is 16 residues. This clonotype was detected only a few times. Its target is not known. TCRdb reprocessed the reads with MiXCR, giving one entry per CDR3 protein. The data hold 350,000 to 450,000 distinct CDR3 sequences, with 15% to 20% observed a single time. The material sequenced was PBMCs. This receptor was taken from a human donor in good health (CMV status not recorded). Some clones in this sample may be carry-over from other donors' samples. This sequence joins TRBV6-5 and TRBJ1-2; 10 bases match TRBD1. The CDR3 here is CASSYSEGQGPLGYTF. In nucleotides, the CDR3 is TGTGCCAGCAGTTACTCGGAGGGACAGGGGCCGTTGGGCTACACCTTC.